These 7 T cell receptor beta chains were all obtained from the same sample, sequenced in a study of chemoradiotherapy in HPV16-positive cancers (dated 2022 in TCRdb). Library construction relied on the immunoSEQ multiplex PCR assay. The source is immuneACCESS, and TCRdb retained only in-frame sequences with V and J called. Part of the clones is not carried over; for the studies checked, unresolved V genes explain less than half of this, and the remainder is unexplained. Present in this sample are under 5,000 clones, 60% to 80% of which were seen just once. The ten largest clonotypes hold roughly 15% of the sample. This material was acquired from a patient who underwent chemoradiotherapy. Every receptor here comes from a human donor with HPV-associated anogenital cancer.

This chain joins TRBV21-1 and TRBJ1-1; TRBD1 is taken as the D call from the table, unchecked against the DNA. TRBV21-1 is a pseudogene locus. The CDR3 covers 17 residues. The CDR3 DNA follows: TGTGCCAGCAGCAAAGGAGCCCCCGGACAGGGTGAGACTGAAGCTTTCTTT. Its protein product is CASSKGAPGQGETEAFF.

The rearrangement links TRBV27 to TRBJ2-1; D possibly uses TRBD1 or TRBD2 (5 bases each). Germline CDR1 is MNHEY and CDR2 is SMNVEV (reference sequence). The CDR3 extends over 15 amino acids. V lost 3 bases, J lost 2 bases, and 11 bases lay in between. In DNA, the CDR3 is TGTGCCAGCAGTTTTGTTGGGGGTACCTACAATGAGCAGTTCTTC. Protein: CASSFVGGTYNEQFF.

This clone was seen more than once but under ten times. This sequence joins TRBV29-1 and TRBJ2-2, with D perhaps matching TRBD2 (5 bases). The V and J ends lost 8 bases and 5 bases respectively, with 18 bases between them. The CDR3 has 14 residues. Per the germline V gene, CDR1 is SQVTM and CDR2 is ANQGSEA. The CDR3 DNA reads as TGCAGCACCCCCGGTTGGGGAGTGACCGGGGAGCTGTTTTTT. Translating it yields CSTPGWGVTGELFF.

This clone was found a few times. The chain couples TRBV9 to TRBJ2-3; 9 nucleotides agree with TRBD1. V gave up 3 bases and J gave up 4 bases; unmatched junction bases: 9. CDR3 length: 16 amino acids. Germline V gives CDR1 SGDLS, CDR2 YYNGEE. CDR3 sequence reads: CASSARDRVESDTQYF. CDR3 sequence (DNA): TGTGCCAGCAGCGCCCGGGACAGGGTAGAATCAGATACGCAGTATTTT.

This clone appeared a few times. The rearrangement joins TRBV4-2 to TRBJ2-1; 9 positions agree with TRBD2. CDR3 length: 16 amino acids. V was clipped by 0 bases and J by 7 bases; unmatched bases: 7. Germline CDR1 LGHNA, CDR2 YNFKEQ. CDR3 amino acids: CASSQEPGLAFNEQFF. CDR3 bases: TGTGCCAGCAGCCAAGAGCCGGGACTAGCTTTTAATGAGCAGTTCTTC.

The chain couples TRBV6-5 to TRBJ2-7; the match to TRBD1 covers 9 bases. The J segment lost 8 bases and the V segment lost 2 bases, leaving 10 bases of the junction unmatched. The CDR3 runs to 15 residues. Germline V gene sequence: CDR1 MNHEY, CDR2 SVGAGI. The CDR3 sequence is CASSYRDRELGKQYF. CDR3 coding DNA: TGTGCCAGCAGTTACCGGGACAGGGAATTAGGAAAGCAGTACTTC.

The chain has TRBV5-4 and TRBJ2-7; 12 bases are a match to TRBD1. The CDR3 sequence is 16 residues long. V trimming: 4 bases; J trimming: 6 bases; junction bases outside the gene matches: 11. Germline V gene sequence: CDR1 SGHNT, CDR2 YYREEE (reference sequence). The CDR3 loop is CASSGPGTGGSGEQYF. As DNA, the CDR3 is TGTGCCAGCAGCGGCCCCGGGACAGGGGGCTCGGGCGAGCAGTACTTC.